This TCR beta chain was identified during a study of blood T cell repertoires in COVID-19. Looking at the study overall: From the United States, Italy and Spain came samples of acute and convalescent COVID-19. Sources were T cells, B-cell-depleted T cells, or PBMCs; the material itself was cDNA or gDNA.

The V and J ends lost 0 bases and 2 bases, in that order; junction bases with no gene match: 6. Germline CDR1 LNHNV, CDR2 YYDKDF (reference sequence). The CDR3 consists of 16 residues. Original handling: Estimation of nucleated cell counts relied on the amplification of reference gene primers. Some clones are missing from TCRdb's copy, which holds only in-frame ones; the method was immunoSEQ multiplex PCR. V and J calls and clone size are those listed in that table; D and trimming were worked out from the DNA. The table has 250,000 or so clones, about 90% seen once; the top ten hold about 5.9%. This chain connects TRBV15 to TRBJ2-5, with 7 bases lining up with TRBD1. This receptor was taken from a man in his sixties with acute or convalescent COVID-19. Sample: peripheral blood. The CDR3 loop reads CATSREKDRRQETQYF. Here the CDR3 DNA reads TGTGCCACCAGCAGAGAGAAGGACAGGCGACAAGAGACCCAGTACTTC.